This T cell receptor (beta chain) was captured by sequencing in a study of CD8 T cells in Susac syndrome. Random hexamers were used to reverse transcribe an amount of roughly 0.5 to 1 ug RNA. Multiplex PCR with immunoSEQ amplified the TCR beta CDR3 across 54 Vbeta and 13 Jbeta. TCRdb itself ran the immunoSEQ multiplex PCR reads through MiXCR, one entry per CDR3 protein. The sample lists some 150,000 distinct CDR3 sequences; around 94% were seen once. The V and J ends lost 0 bases and 0 bases respectively, with 14 bases between them. Germline values: CDR1 SQVTM, CDR2 ANQGSEA. This CDR3 has 16 residues.

Material: CD8+ T cells from PBMCs. The sequence was obtained from a human donor in good health. This chain uses TRBV29-1 with TRBJ1-2, with D unclear. CDR3 in amino acids: CSVEDQGGRANYGYTF. For the CDR3, the DNA is TGCAGCGTTGAAGATCAAGGAGGGAGAGCTAACTATGGCTACACCTTC.